This entry describes one T cell receptor beta chain. Its antigen is unknown. This entry belongs to a study of OX40 agonist ivuxolimab in advanced cancers. Study in general: Hepatocellular carcinoma, melanoma, renal cell or head and neck cancer affected the dose-escalation patients. Prior anti-PD-1, anti-PD-L1 or anti-CTLA-4 therapy did not bar entry, and about 38% had some. Overall study results and limits: Doses of 0.1 to 3.0 mg/kg were accompanied by clonal expansion of CD4+ and CD8+ blood T cells by week 6.

Profiled with immunoSEQ multiplex PCR; TCRdb holds only in-frame clones, not every one. The sample records around 89,000 clones, roughly 90% being singletons. Trimming removed 3 bases from V and 6 bases from J; junction bases left unmatched: 3. The CDR3 is 14 amino acids. Germline values: CDR1 LGHNA, CDR2 YSLEER. The receptor was derived from an adult with an advanced solid tumor such as melanoma, head and neck, liver or kidney cancer. Material: CD4+ or CD8+ T cells sorted from blood, obtained in a trial of the OX40 agonist ivuxolimab. This sequence joins TRBV4-3 and TRBJ1-4, with 8 nucleotides matching TRBD1. The CDR3 coding sequence is TGCGCCAGCAGCCAGACAGGGGCGGATGAAAAACTGTTTTTT. Its translation is CASSQTGADEKLFF.